The TCR beta chain under discussion was sequenced for a study of glioma-infiltrating T cells after dendritic cell vaccination. Documented time point: after dendritic cell vaccination, including at tumor progression/relapse. Isocitrate dehydrogenase mutation was absent in all glioblastoma patients. PBMC were collected before vaccination, two weeks after the third vaccination, and at progression. Assay: immunoSEQ multiplex PCR; the TCRdb copy retains only in-frame clones and omits some. The table lists under 30,000 clones, approximately 89% of them singletons, with around 2.9% in the top ten. In regard to this clone: The antigen remains unidentified.

CDR1 and CDR2 (germline): LGHNT, FRNRAP. V dropped 6 bases and J dropped 6; count of bases not matched to a gene: 5. The CDR3 has 13 amino acids. Study results and limitations: Estimated pretreatment TIL content predicted outcome after dendritic cell vaccination.

This clonotype originated in a human donor with glioblastoma. Sequencing used blood, obtained after dendritic cell vaccination. The chain is built from TRBV12-5 and TRBJ1-5; TRBD1 matches at 7 bases. CDR3 region: CASGNQGGQPQHF. CDR3 DNA sequence: TGTGCTAGTGGCAACCAGGGGGGTCAGCCCCAGCATTTT.